This TCR beta chain derives from a study of T cell responses to AZD1222 COVID-19 vaccine. Regarding the study as a whole: Among the donors, most were white British and more were female, and clonal diversity was possibly underestimated. Following two doses of AZD1222, Spike-specific TCR breadth and depth rose. Among spike-specific TCRs, nearly half reportedly target unmutated variant regions.

This CDR3 comprises 15 residues. With 3 bases removed from V and 3 bases from J, the gap between germline ends came to 16 bases. Germline loops: CDR1 SGHRS, CDR2 YFSETQ. TCRdb's table, derived via immunoSEQ multiplex PCR, lists solely in-frame clones and lacks some. Of approximately 200,000 clones in the sample, 75% to 90% were seen once. In the case of this clone: Its target is unknown.

This receptor was obtained from an adult in good health. V and J are TRBV5-1 and TRBJ2-7, with D possibly being TRBD1 (7 bases). The sequencing used peripheral blood, collected on day 0 of MenACWY control vaccination. CDR3 protein: CASSSLQGGFYEQYF. The DNA for the CDR3 is TGCGCCAGCAGCTCACTTCAGGGGGGTTTCTACGAGCAGTACTTC.